The T cell receptor beta chain under discussion was sequenced for a study of T cells in Graves' hyperthyroidism and ophthalmopathy. Amplified regions were TCR beta CDR3 sequences from RNA transcripts. Primed by the HTBI set, a first-round RT-PCR was run on the TCR CDR3. TCRdb itself ran the multiplex PCR reads through MiXCR, one entry per CDR3 protein. The profile shows fewer than 350,000 distinct CDR3 sequences, approximately 22% of them singletons. The V and J ends lost 5 bases and 2 bases respectively, with 15 bases between them. Germline CDR1 reads MDHEN; CDR2 reads SYDVKM. This CDR3 has 15 amino acids. Diagnosis relied on clinical symptoms, serum thyroxine and TRAb, thyroid ultrasound and orbital computed tomography. This clonotype was seen at least ten times.

The sequenced sample was blood. The chain links TRBV28 to TRBJ1-2; D is unclear. The receptor was isolated from a woman in her 50s with Graves' hyperthyroidism. For the CDR3, the DNA is TGTGCCAGCAGTCCCCAACGGACGGAGAACTATGGCTACACCTTC. This translates into CASSPQRTENYGYTF.